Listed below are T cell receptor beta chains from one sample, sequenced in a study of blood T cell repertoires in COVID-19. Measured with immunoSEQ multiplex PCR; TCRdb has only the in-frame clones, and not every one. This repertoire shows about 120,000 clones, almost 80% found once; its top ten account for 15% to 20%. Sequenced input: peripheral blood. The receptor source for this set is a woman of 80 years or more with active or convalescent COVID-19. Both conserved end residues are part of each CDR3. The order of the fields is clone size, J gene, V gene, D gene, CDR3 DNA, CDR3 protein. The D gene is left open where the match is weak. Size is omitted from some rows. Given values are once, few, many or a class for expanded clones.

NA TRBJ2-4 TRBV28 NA TGTGCCAGCAGTTTATGGCCCGGCATTCAGTACTTC CASSLWPGIQYF
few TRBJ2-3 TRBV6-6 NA TGTGCCAGCAGTTACCCGGGGGCAGATACGCAGTATTTT CASSYPGADTQYF
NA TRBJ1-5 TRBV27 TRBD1 TGTGCCAGCAGCAGGGGGCCCCAATGGAGCAATCAGCCCCAGCATTTT CASSRGPQWSNQPQHF
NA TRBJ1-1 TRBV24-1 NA TGTGCCACCAGTGACTCAGGGCCGAACACTGAAGCTTTCTTT CATSDSGPNTEAFF
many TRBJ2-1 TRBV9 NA TGTGCCAGCAGCGTAGTTCCGGGGAGAGGGAACAATGAGCAGTTCTTC CASSVVPGRGNNEQFF
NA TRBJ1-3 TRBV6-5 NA TGTGCCAGCAGCTACACAGGGAACTCTGGAAACACCATATATTTT CASSYTGNSGNTIYF
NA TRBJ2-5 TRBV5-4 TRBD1 TGTGCCAGCAGTGGGACAGGGGTTTTGCAGACCCAGTACTTC CASSGTGVLQTQYF
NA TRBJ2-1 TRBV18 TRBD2 TGTGCCAGCTCACCACCGTTGGGACTAGCCCTCAATGAGCAGTTCTTC CASSPPLGLALNEQFF
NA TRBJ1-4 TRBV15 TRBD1 TGTGCCACCAGCAGTACCCCGGACAGGGGGCTCTCTGAAAAACTGTTTTTT CATSSTPDRGLSEKLFF
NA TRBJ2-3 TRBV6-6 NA TGTGCCATTCAAGGGGGAGGGAACACAGATACGCAGTATTTT CAIQGGGNTDTQYF
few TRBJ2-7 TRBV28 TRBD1 TGTGCCAGCACCCGGACAGGGAGCTCCTACGAGCAGTACTTC CASTRTGSSYEQYF
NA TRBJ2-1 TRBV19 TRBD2 TGTGCCAGTATGGCGACTAGCGGGAGCAATGAGCAGTTCTTC CASMATSGSNEQFF
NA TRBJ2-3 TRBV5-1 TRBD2 TGCGCCAGCAGCGCGGGACTAGCGGGAGTCACAGATACGCAGTATTTT CASSAGLAGVTDTQYF
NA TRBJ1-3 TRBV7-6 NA TGTGCCAGCAGCTTAGTACCGGGCTCTGGAAACACCATATATTTT CASSLVPGSGNTIYF
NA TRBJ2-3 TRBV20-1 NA TGCAGTGCTAGTAGGGGGGGCTCTAGCACAGATACGCAGTATTTT CSASRGGSSTDTQYF
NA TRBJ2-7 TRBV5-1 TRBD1 TGCGCCAGCAGCTTGGTACCCGGGACAGGTTTTGGCGAGCAGTACTTC CASSLVPGTGFGEQYF
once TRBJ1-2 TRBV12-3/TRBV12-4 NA TGTGCCAGCAGTCTAAACTATGGCTACACCTTC CASSLNYGYTF
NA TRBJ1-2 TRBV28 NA TGTGCCAGCAAAATGATCAGGGATTATTATGGCTACACCTTC CASKMIRDYYGYTF
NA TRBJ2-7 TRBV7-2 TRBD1 TGTGCCAGCAGCAAAACCAGGGACAGCTACGAGCAGTACTTC CASSKTRDSYEQYF
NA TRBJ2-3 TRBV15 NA TGTGCCACCAGCAGAGATCGGGGAGGTGCAGATACGCAGTATTTT CATSRDRGGADTQYF
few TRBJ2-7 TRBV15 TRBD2 TGTGCCACCAGCAGAGATCGATTATTAGCGGGATCGATGAGAGAGCAGTACTTC CATSRDRLLAGSMREQYF
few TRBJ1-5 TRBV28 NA TGTGCCAGCAGTTTAGCCGACAGTCGCAATCAGCCCCAGCATTTT CASSLADSRNQPQHF
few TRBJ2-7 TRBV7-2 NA TGTGCCAGCAGCCCACCCTATTTC CASSPPYF
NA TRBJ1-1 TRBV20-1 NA TGCAGTGCTAGTGGGAGTTGGGCTGAAGCTTTCTTT CSASGSWAEAFF
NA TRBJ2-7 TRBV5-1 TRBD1 TGCGCCAGCAGCTTTGGGGGGACAGGGGACTACGAGCAGTACTTC CASSFGGTGDYEQYF
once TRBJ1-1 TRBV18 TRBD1 TGTGCCAGCCGACAGGGGGCTTGGGTCACTGAAGCTTTCTTT CASRQGAWVTEAFF
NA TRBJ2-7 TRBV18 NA TGTGCCAGCTCACGCTGGGGCAGATTCGAGCAGTACTTC CASSRWGRFEQYF
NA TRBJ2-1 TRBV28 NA TGTGCCAGCAGCCTCGGTCCTGATAATGAGCAGTTCTTC CASSLGPDNEQFF
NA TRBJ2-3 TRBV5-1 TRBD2 TGCGCCAGCAGTCCAGCACTAGCGGGAGGACTCACAGATACGCAGTATTTT CASSPALAGGLTDTQYF
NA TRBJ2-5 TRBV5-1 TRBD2 TGCGCCAGCAGCTTAGGACTAGCGGGACTTCTCCAAGAGACCCAGTACTTC CASSLGLAGLLQETQYF
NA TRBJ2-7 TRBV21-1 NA TGTGCCAGCAGCAAACCCCAAGCGGGAGGGGAAGACGAGCAGTACTTC CASSKPQAGGEDEQYF
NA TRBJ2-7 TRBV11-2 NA TGTGCCAGCAGCCTACGACATCCTCCACCGTTCTACGAGCAGTACTTC CASSLRHPPPFYEQYF
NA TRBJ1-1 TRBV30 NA TGTGCCCAGAGGAGGACCCAGAACACTGAAGCTTTCTTT CAQRRTQNTEAFF
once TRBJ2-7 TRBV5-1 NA TGCGCCAGCAGCCCAGGGCGCCGGGGGAGTCCCTACGAGCAGTACTTC CASSPGRRGSPYEQYF
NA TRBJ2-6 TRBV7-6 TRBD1 TGTGCCAGCAGCTGGGCGCCCGGGACAGGGGGCCCTGGGGCCAACGTCCTGACTTTC CASSWAPGTGGPGANVLTF
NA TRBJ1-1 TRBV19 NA TGTGCCAGTAGTATAGGCGGCAGCTGGCTAGAAGGAGCTTTCTTT CASSIGGSWLEGAFF
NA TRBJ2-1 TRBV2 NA TGTGCCAGCAGTGTGGATGGGGCAAACCCCTACAATGAGCAGTTCTTC CASSVDGANPYNEQFF
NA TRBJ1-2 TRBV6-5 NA TGTGCCAGCAGTTACTCCCCGCGAGCTAACTATGGCTACACCTTC CASSYSPRANYGYTF
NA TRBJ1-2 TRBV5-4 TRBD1 TGTGCCAGCAGCTTGGGGGCGGACAGGCTTAACTATGGCTACACCTTC CASSLGADRLNYGYTF
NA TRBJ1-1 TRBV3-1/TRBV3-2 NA TGTGCCAGCAGCGATCAGACAGATCAAATGAACACTGAAGCTTTCTTT CASSDQTDQMNTEAFF
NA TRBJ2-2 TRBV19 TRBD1 TGTGCCAGTAGTAAACAGGGGTTCGGGGAGCTGTTTTTT CASSKQGFGELFF
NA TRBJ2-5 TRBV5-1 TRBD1 TGCGCCAGCAGCGCCGGACAGGGCCAAGAGACCCAGTACTTC CASSAGQGQETQYF
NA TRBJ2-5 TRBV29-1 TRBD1 TGCAGCGTGTCTACAGGGGGCGCTTGGGAGACCCAGTACTTC CSVSTGGAWETQYF
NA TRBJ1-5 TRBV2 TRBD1 TGTGCCAGCAGTCTGGACAGGTATAGCAATCAGCCCCAGCATTTT CASSLDRYSNQPQHF
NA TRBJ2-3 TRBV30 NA TGTGCCTGGAGTGGAGGCGGATTCCGGATCACAGATACGCAGTATTTT CAWSGGGFRITDTQYF
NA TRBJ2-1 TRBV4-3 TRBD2 TGCGCCAGCAGCCAAGGGGTGGGGCGGGGGGCCTACAATGAGCAGTTCTTC CASSQGVGRGAYNEQFF
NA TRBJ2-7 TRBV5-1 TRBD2 TGCGCCAGCAGCTTGGCCGTGGCTAGCGGGAGCTACGAGCAGTACTTC CASSLAVASGSYEQYF
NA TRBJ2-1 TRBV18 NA TGTGCCAGCTCACCTCCGGGAGCGTGGAGGGATGAGCAGTTCTTC CASSPPGAWRDEQFF
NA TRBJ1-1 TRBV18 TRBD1 TGTGCCAGCTCACCTACAGGGGGCACTGAAGCTTTCTTT CASSPTGGTEAFF
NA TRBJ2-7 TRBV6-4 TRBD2 TGTGCCAGCGAGCGGGAGGTTTACGAGCAGTACTTC CASEREVYEQYF
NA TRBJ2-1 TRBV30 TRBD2 TGTGCCTGGAGTGGGGCTAGCGGGGCCTACAATGAGCAGTTCTTC CAWSGASGAYNEQFF
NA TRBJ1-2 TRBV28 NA TGTGCCAGCAGTTTCGTTGGGGGCGCCCAGTCCAGCAACTATGGCTACACCTTC CASSFVGGAQSSNYGYTF
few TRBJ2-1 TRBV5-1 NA TGCGCCAGCAGTTCGACTGACCGGCCGAACAATGAGCAGTTCTTC CASSSTDRPNNEQFF
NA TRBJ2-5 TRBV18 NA TGTGCCAGCTCACCACCGGGGTTGGGGGCCGAGACCCAGTACTTC CASSPPGLGAETQYF
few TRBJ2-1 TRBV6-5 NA TGTGCCAGCAGGCCCCTAGCCTACAATGAGCAGTTCTTC CASRPLAYNEQFF
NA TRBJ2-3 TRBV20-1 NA TGCAGTGCCCCTAGGATAGATACGCAGTATTTT CSAPRIDTQYF
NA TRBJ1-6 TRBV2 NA TGTGCCAGCGGAATTGACAGAAGGTATTCACCCCTCCACTTT CASGIDRRYSPLHF
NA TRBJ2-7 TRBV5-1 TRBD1 TGCGCCAGCAGCTCGGGACAGTCAAGCTACGAGCAGTACTTC CASSSGQSSYEQYF
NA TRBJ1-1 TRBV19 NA TGTGCCAGTAGTACCTCGACTTGGGTCACTGAAGCTTTCTTT CASSTSTWVTEAFF